Below, 10 T cell receptor beta chains from the same sample are listed, as sequenced in a study of identical twins. Each CDR3 protein is one row after TCRdb ran MiXCR on the 5' RACE reads. The repertoire consists of under 1 million distinct CDR3 sequences, with more than 9% occurring once and the leading ten covering about 1.6%. These data were also filed under a second study, of yellow fever vaccine responses in identical twins.

Sequencing used PBMCs. These receptors all stem from a woman aged 18-29 years in good health.

The chain is built from TRBV11-2 and TRBJ2-7; D is unresolved. The CDR3 consists of 14 residues. CDR1 and CDR2 (germline): SGHAT, FQNNGV. V shed 7 bases and J shed 5 bases, with 18 bases lying between them. CDR3 loop: CASTKVASHNEQYV. The CDR3 DNA reads TGTGCCAGCACCAAAGTTGCCAGCCACAACGAGCAGTACGTC.

This chain uses TRBV6-1 with TRBJ2-7, with 8 bases that match TRBD2. The CDR3 is 15 amino acids. Germline trimming cut 6 bases from V and 3 bases from J; bases unmatched to any gene: 10. The germline CDR1 and CDR2 sequences are MNHNS and SASEGT. The CDR3 nucleotides read TGTGCCAGCAGACCCCGGACTAGCTCTTACTACGAGCAGTACTTC. It specifies CASRPRTSSYYEQYF.

The V and J genes are TRBV6-6 and TRBJ1-2, with TRBD1 as a possible D gene (5 bases). Trimming took 8 bases from V and 5 from J, leaving 12 bases between them. The CDR3 totals 12 residues. CDR1 is MNHNY, CDR2 SVGAGI, per germline (reference sequence). The CDR3 DNA is TGTGCCAGCCGGGACGTTGGGTATGGCTACACCTTC. It yields the protein CASRDVGYGYTF.

This chain joins TRBV20-1 and TRBJ1-2; D might be TRBD1 (5 bases). Deletions cut 8 bases from V and 5 bases from J, with 18 bases between. The CDR3 spans 13 residues. Germline V CDR1 and CDR2: DFQATT, SNEGSKA (reference sequence). The CDR3 sequence is CSTHDGGRYGYTF. The CDR3 DNA sequence: TGCAGTACCCACGACGGGGGACGGTATGGCTACACCTTC.

This clonotype was detected many times. V and J are TRBV12-3 or TRBV12-4 and TRBJ1-4; TRBD1 agrees at 9 bases. After removal of 6 bases from V and 7 bases from J, the junction contained 9 bases not matched to a gene. The CDR3 totals 15 residues. The CDR3 nucleotides read TGTGCCAGCAGCCAGAACCGGGACAGGGCTGAAAAACTGTTTTTT. It encodes CASSQNRDRAEKLFF.

This clonotype was recorded many times. This sequence joins TRBV20-1 and TRBJ2-7; D is perhaps TRBD1 (6 bases). Germline CDR1 DFQATT, CDR2 SNEGSKA (reference sequence). Trimming removed 3 bases at V and 0 bases at J, with 18 bases between. This CDR3 has 16 amino acids. CDR3 nucleotides: TGCAGTGCTAGCCGACGGAACAGGGTGAGCTCCTACGAGCAGTACTTC. Its protein product is CSASRRNRVSSYEQYF.

There are a few counts of this clonotype. The gene calls are TRBV15 and TRBJ2-3, with 13 bases matching TRBD2. J gave up 0 bases and V 0 bases, and 9 bases lay outside the gene matches. The V gene's germline CDR1 is LNHNV and CDR2 YYDKDF (reference sequence). CDR3 length equals 20 residues. DNA for the CDR3: TGTGCCACCAGCAGAGATCGGTTTGGACTAGCGGGGGCCAGCACAGATACGCAGTATTTT. Its translation is CATSRDRFGLAGASTDTQYF.

The V call is TRBV20-1, the J call TRBJ2-7; tentatively, D is TRBD1 (5 bases). The germline V gene encodes CDR1 DFQATT and CDR2 SNEGSKA (reference sequence). CDR3 size: 12 residues. V lost 6 bases to trimming and J lost 4 bases, with 13 bases between them. The CDR3 coding sequence is TGCAGTGCGACAGCCCCGGCGTACGAGCAGTACTTC. Residues: CSATAPAYEQYF.

The rearrangement uses TRBV20-1 and TRBJ2-7; 7 bases map to TRBD2. Germline trimming cut 3 bases from V and 5 bases from J; bases unmatched to any gene: 7. This CDR3 region has 13 residues. Per germline, CDR1 DFQATT and CDR2 SNEGSKA (reference sequence). The CDR3 spells CSASPSGTDEQYF. CDR3 nucleotides: TGCAGTGCTAGCCCAAGCGGGACTGACGAGCAGTACTTC.

The chain recombines TRBV21-1 with TRBJ1-2; TRBD1 was called by the table and not checked on the DNA. TRBV21-1 is assigned pseudogene status. The CDR3 runs 16 residues. The CDR3 loop is CASSAPGTGIMYGYTF. In DNA form, the CDR3 reads TGTGCCAGCAGCGCGCCCGGGACAGGGATTATGTATGGCTACACCTTC.